The 15 T cell receptor beta chains in this list originate from one sample, sequenced in a study of blood T cell repertoires in COVID-19. Clones were read by immunoSEQ multiplex PCR, and TCRdb kept only the in-frame ones, dropping some. The table has around 300,000 clones, roughly 91% seen once; the top ten hold around 2%. The sequencing sample was made of PBMCs or T cells enriched from blood (not recorded which). These receptors were collected from a woman in her sixties or seventies in a cohort exposed to, infected with or recovered from COVID-19 (not recorded which).

The J gene is TRBJ1-6, the V gene TRBV7-9; 9 bases agree with TRBD1. The J segment lost 6 bases and the V segment lost 6 bases, leaving 0 bases of the junction unmatched. Germline V lookup: CDR1 SEHNR, CDR2 FQNEAQ (reference sequence). CDR3 length equals 13 residues. The chain's CDR3 is CASRDRGNSPLHF. CDR3 bases: TGTGCCAGCAGGGACAGGGGTAATTCACCCCTCCACTTT.

The chain combines TRBV7-9 with TRBJ1-2; D is perhaps TRBD1 (6 bases). V shed 4 bases and J shed 4 bases, with 10 bases lying between them. There are 13 residues in the CDR3. Germline V CDR1 and CDR2: SEHNR, FQNEAQ (reference sequence). CDR3: CASSSDSPYGYTF. CDR3 nucleotides: TGTGCCAGCAGCTCGGACAGTCCCTATGGCTACACCTTC.

In this sample, this clone turned up a few times. The gene calls are TRBV7-2 and TRBJ1-5, with 9 bases lining up with TRBD1. V trimming: 5 bases; J trimming: 6 bases; junction bases outside the gene matches: 5. CDR1 is SGHTA, CDR2 FQGNSA, per germline. The CDR3 contains 14 residues. The CDR3 sequence: CASSTRQGVQPQHF. CDR3 nucleotide sequence: TGTGCCAGCAGCACAAGACAGGGGGTTCAGCCCCAGCATTTT.

The gene calls are TRBV19 and TRBJ2-7; D possibly corresponds to TRBD2 (5 bases). The germline V gene encodes CDR1 LNHDA and CDR2 SQIVND (reference sequence). V lost 5 bases and J lost 0, with 11 bases in between. This CDR3 spans 14 amino acids. For the CDR3, the DNA is TGTGCCAGTAGTGCCGGTGGGAGCTCCTACGAGCAGTACTTC. Translated: CASSAGGSSYEQYF.

The chain carries TRBV5-1 and TRBJ1-1; D unresolved. The CDR3 loop spans 13 amino acids. CDR1 and CDR2 from the germline V gene are SGHRS and YFSETQ. Trimming cost V 6 bases and J 1 base, with 10 bases left between them. The CDR3: CASIERENTEAFF. CDR3 nucleotides: TGCGCCAGCATAGAGAGGGAGAACACTGAAGCTTTCTTT.

The CDR3 is CSATGDEQYF. The CDR3 DNA reads TGCAGTGCGACGGGGGACGAGCAGTACTTC. J is TRBJ2-7 and V is TRBV20-1; maybe TRBD2 (6 bases). Trimming took 6 bases from V and 5 from J, leaving 8 bases between them. This CDR3 spans 10 amino acids. Germline loops: CDR1 DFQATT, CDR2 SNEGSKA (reference sequence).

This clone was observed a single time. The genes are TRBV19 and TRBJ2-3, with TRBD1 matching 9 bases. There are 15 residues in the CDR3. In germline, CDR1 is LNHDA, CDR2 SQIVND (reference sequence). The V and J ends lost 5 bases and 2 bases, in that order; junction bases with no gene match: 5. This chain's CDR3 is CASSWTGAYTDTQYF. CDR3 DNA sequence: TGTGCCAGTAGTTGGACAGGGGCCTACACAGATACGCAGTATTTT.

This clone showed up just once. The CDR3 region is CASSFLDRTNTGELFF. CDR3 bases: TGTGCCAGCAGTTTCTTAGACAGGACGAACACCGGGGAGCTGTTTTTT. The chain carries TRBV4-2 and TRBJ2-2, with D maybe TRBD1 (6 bases). Germline lookup yields CDR1 LGHNA and CDR2 YNFKEQ. There are 16 residues in the CDR3. Trimming left V 6 bases short and J 0 bases short, with 14 bases between.

Notes on this clone: The same CDR3 is also encoded by other DNA sequences in this sample. This chain links TRBV12-3 or TRBV12-4 with TRBJ2-5; TRBD1 matches 8 bases. Losses at the gene ends were 5 bases for V and 5 bases for J; bases not matched to a gene: 4. CDR3 length: 13 amino acids. The CDR3 nucleotides read TGTGCCAGCAGTCCCCGACAGGGGGAGACCCAGTACTTC. Translating it yields CASSPRQGETQYF.

The V gene is TRBV7-2, the J gene TRBJ2-2; TRBD2 matches at 15 bases. The CDR3 runs to 19 residues. The J segment lost 3 bases and the V segment lost 5 bases, leaving 10 bases of the junction unmatched. Germline V CDR1 and CDR2: SGHTA, FQGNSA. In DNA form, the CDR3 reads TGTGCCAGCAGCCCTAGGACTAGCGGGAGGGCAGGGTACACCGGGGAGCTGTTTTTT. Translated: CASSPRTSGRAGYTGELFF.

The DNA for the CDR3 is TGTGCCAGCTCACCCATACATGACACCGGGGAGCTGTTTTTT. The encoded protein is CASSPIHDTGELFF. This sequence joins TRBV18 and TRBJ2-2; D gene unclear. This CDR3 has 14 residues. V was pared by 3 bases and J by 3 bases, with 8 bases between. CDR1 is KGHSH, CDR2 LQKENI, per germline. The variable domain in full, with the rest retrieved from reference TRBV18 and TRBJ2-2, is NAGVMQNPRHLVRRRGQEARLRCSPMKGHSHVYWYRQLPEEGLKFMVYLQKENIIDESGMPKERFSAEFPKEGPSILRIQQVVRGDSAAYFCASSPIHDTGELFFGEGSRLTVL.

The chain recombines TRBV3-1 (or the pseudogene TRBV3-2) with TRBJ2-7; weak D call: TRBD2 (6 bases). V lost 5 bases to trimming and J lost 6 bases, with 14 bases between them. CDR1 and CDR2 (germline): LGHDT, YNNKEL (reference sequence). There are 13 residues in the CDR3. In nucleotides, the CDR3 is TGTGCCAGCAGCAGGGACTTAACTGGCGAGCAGTACTTC. Protein: CASSRDLTGEQYF.

The rearrangement links TRBV27 to TRBJ2-5, with D perhaps matching TRBD1 (5 bases). Germline V gene data show CDR1 as MNHEY and CDR2 as SMNVEV (reference sequence). The CDR3 length is 17 residues. V lost 1 base and J lost 0, with 15 bases in between. Here the CDR3 DNA reads TGTGCCAGCAGTTTATTTGGGGCAGATACTTACCAAGAGACCCAGTACTTC. Translation gives CASSLFGADTYQETQYF.

The genes are TRBV28 and TRBJ1-1, with D unresolved. Germline CDR1 is MDHEN and CDR2 is SYDVKM. V lost 2 bases, J lost 5 bases, and 3 bases lay in between. The CDR3 spans 11 residues. The CDR3 loop reads CASSLQTEAFF. The CDR3 DNA reads TGTGCCAGCAGTTTACAAACTGAAGCTTTCTTT. Full variable domain (missing parts from reference TRBV28 and TRBJ1-1): DVKVTQSSRYLVKRTGEKVFLECVQDMDHENMFWYRQDPGLGLRLIYFSYDVKMKEKGDIPEGYSVSREKKERFSLILESASTNQTSMYLCASSLQTEAFFGQGTRLTVV.

This clone showed up just once. The gene calls are TRBV11-2 and TRBJ1-1, with 11 bases lining up with TRBD1. The CDR3 sequence is 19 residues long. Germline lookup yields CDR1 SGHAT and CDR2 FQNNGV. Unmatched junction bases numbered 15, after V lost 2 bases and J lost 4 bases. CDR3 residues: CASSLSASGQGVVGTEAFF. The CDR3 DNA reads as TGTGCCAGCAGCTTAAGCGCGTCGGGACAGGGGGTCGTGGGCACTGAAGCTTTCTTT.